These 32 T cell receptor beta chains originate from one sample sequenced in a study of metastatic and nonmetastatic thyroid tumors (TCRdb year 2020). The library was built by means of PCR. Reads for this sample came from an Illumina HiSeq 4000. The public reads were quality trimmed at Q25 with fastp and then assembled into clones with MiXCR by TCRdb, keeping productive beta chains. The sample table lists around 34,000 clones, roughly 17% of them with a count of one. The biggest ten clones account for 3% to 4% of the sample. No treatment had been received by any patient before thyroid surgery. The specimen was blood. All receptors come from a female donor with papillary thyroid cancer or a benign thyroid nodule (not recorded which). Some clones in this sample may be carry-over from other donors' samples.

The table lists this clone with many counts. The J gene is TRBJ2-5, the V gene TRBV7-9; D may be TRBD2 (7 bases). The CDR3 runs to 15 residues. Germline V gives CDR1 SEHNR, CDR2 FQNEAQ (reference sequence). The ends were cut back, 8 bases at V and 2 bases at J, with 18 bases in the middle. The CDR3 bases are TGTGCCAGCGACCAGCCTCGGGGGGCACAAGAGACCCAGTACTTC. Translating gives CASDQPRGAQETQYF.

This clone was counted many times. The rearrangement links TRBV4-2 to TRBJ2-4, with D possibly matching TRBD1 (6 bases). CDR1 is LGHNA and CDR2 is YNFKEQ in the germline V gene. This CDR3 region has 14 residues. The V end lost 3 bases, the J end lost 3 bases, and 9 bases lay between the germline ends. CDR3 amino acids: CASSQRGGKNIQYF. The DNA of the CDR3 is TGTGCCAGCAGCCAGAGAGGGGGCAAAAACATTCAGTACTTC.

This clone has ten or more counts. V is TRBV7-3 and J is TRBJ2-3; TRBD2 matches 7 bases. V gave up 2 bases and J gave up 0 bases; unmatched junction bases: 8. The germline CDR1 and CDR2 sequences are SGHTA and FQGTGA. There are 17 residues in the CDR3. Here the CDR3 DNA reads TGTGCCAGCAGCTTAGGCCCTAGCGGTTTGAGCACAGATACGCAGTATTTT. This encodes CASSLGPSGLSTDTQYF.

The genes are TRBV5-1 and TRBJ2-1; 7 bases fit TRBD2. The junction had 9 bases not matched to a gene; V was cut back by 5 bases and J by 4 bases. The CDR3 runs 15 residues. Looked up from germline, CDR1 is SGHRS and CDR2 is YFSETQ. The CDR3 loop reads CASRLTGTTYNEQFF. Here the CDR3 DNA reads TGCGCCAGCAGGTTAACCGGGACTACGTACAATGAGCAGTTCTTC.

This clone came up a few times. The chain has TRBV6-2 or TRBV6-3 and TRBJ2-7, with 7 bases fitting TRBD1. The CDR3 length is 15 residues. Germline V CDR1 and CDR2: MNHEY, SVGEGT. The V and J ends lost 2 bases and 0 bases, in that order; junction bases with no gene match: 4. The CDR3 DNA follows: TGTGCCAGCAGTTACCCGACAGGGAGCTCCTACGAGCAGTACTTC. The encoded protein is CASSYPTGSSYEQYF.

This clone has a count of ten or more. The chain couples TRBV7-2 to TRBJ1-2, with TRBD1 as a possible D gene (6 bases). The germline V gene has CDR1 SGHTA and CDR2 FQGNSA. V dropped 4 bases and J dropped 2 bases, with 17 bases sitting between them. CDR3 length: 16 amino acids. The CDR3 bases are TGTGCCAGCAGCTCAATGATCAGGGGAAGAAACTATGGCTACACCTTC. This codes for CASSSMIRGRNYGYTF.

In this sample, this clone turned up many times. The chain couples TRBV6-5 to TRBJ1-4, with 10 bases that match TRBD1. V gave up 3 bases and J gave up 7 bases; unmatched junction bases: 5. The CDR3 has 15 amino acids. Germline CDR1 is MNHEY and CDR2 is SVGAGI. CDR3 loop: CASSYRDRGREKLFF. CDR3 nucleotides: TGTGCCAGCAGTTATCGCGACAGGGGGCGTGAAAAACTGTTTTTT.

This rearrangement joins TRBV28 to TRBJ2-7, with unresolved D. Trimming pared 7 bases from V and 6 bases from J, leaving 19 bases between. Germline loops: CDR1 MDHEN, CDR2 SYDVKM. This CDR3 spans 14 amino acids. As DNA, the CDR3 is TGTGCCAGCAAAATCGGGCAGAATGACCTCGAGCAGTACTTC. Amino acid sequence: CASKIGQNDLEQYF.

There are many counts of this clone. One base away lies a much larger clone, so this may be a sequencing read error. Distinct nucleotide sequences in the sample also encode this CDR3. The chain uses TRBV12-3 or TRBV12-4 and TRBJ2-1, with D hard to call. The CDR3 spans 13 residues. Deletions cut 6 bases from V and 4 bases from J, with 10 bases between. This chain's CDR3 is CASSSRRYNEQFF. As DNA, the CDR3 is TGTGCCAGCAGCTCCCGACGGTACAATGAGCAGTTCTTC.

This clone has a count of ten or more. One end of the junction is discordant with germline, which a read error may explain. The chain employs TRBV7-7 and TRBJ2-5; D unclear. The CDR3 runs to 14 residues. CDR1 and CDR2 (germline): SSHAT, FNYEAQ (reference sequence). The CDR3 DNA reads as TGTGCTAGCAGCTTAGGTTCCGTATCCGAGACCCAGTACTTC. Translated, it gives CASSLGSVSETQYF.

This clone was seen repeatedly, ten times or more. The chain uses TRBV5-1 and TRBJ1-1; 11 bases align to TRBD1. J gave up 4 bases and V 0 bases, and 5 bases lay outside the gene matches. CDR3 length: 16 amino acids. Germline V gives CDR1 SGHRS, CDR2 YFSETQ. The CDR3 nucleotides read TGCGCCAGCAGCTTGGCTAAAGGGACAGGGGGCACTGAAGCTTTCTTT. Its translation is CASSLAKGTGGTEAFF.

This clone was seen ten or more times. The chain combines TRBV5-5 with TRBJ2-5; no definite D call. Trimming removed 0 bases at V and 5 bases at J, with 5 bases between. The CDR3 runs 12 residues. Germline CDR1 and CDR2: SGHKS and YYEKEE (reference sequence). CDR3 sequence (DNA): TGTGCCAGCAGCTTGGTTGTGGAGACCCAGTACTTC. Translating gives CASSLVVETQYF.

This clone was counted ten times or more. The chain carries TRBV29-1 and TRBJ1-2; the D gene is possibly TRBD1 (5 bases). In germline, CDR1 is SQVTM, CDR2 ANQGSEA. Trimming took off 6 bases at V and 4 bases at J, with 15 bases between the two ends. The CDR3 loop spans 13 amino acids. In DNA form, the CDR3 reads TGCAGCGTCTCCCGGGGGTCCATCTATGGCTACACCTTC. Residues: CSVSRGSIYGYTF.

In its sample, this clone was seen many times. The rearrangement links TRBV4-2 to TRBJ2-3, with a weak D call TRBD2 (6 bases). This CDR3 has 13 amino acids. Germline values: CDR1 LGHNA, CDR2 YNFKEQ. The germline V and J ends were trimmed by 1 base and 11 bases, with 13 bases remaining between them. CDR3 sequence (DNA): TGTGCCAGCAGCCAAGGGACCGGGGGAGGGCAGTATTTT. Translated, it gives CASSQGTGGGQYF.

In its sample, this clone was seen once. The chain combines TRBV11-3 with TRBJ1-3, with D maybe TRBD1 (6 bases). Trimming removed 7 bases at V and 8 bases at J, with 18 bases between. The CDR3 loop spans 14 amino acids. Germline values: CDR1 SGHNT, CDR2 YENEEA. Here the CDR3 DNA reads TGTGCCAGCATCCAGGGGCCAGGGTACCACACCATATATTTT. Translating gives CASIQGPGYHTIYF.

As concerns this clone: The junction shows a germline mismatch at one end, possibly a read error. V usage is TRBV11-3 and J usage is TRBJ2-2, with unresolved D. The CDR3 has 12 residues. The germline CDR1 and CDR2 sequences are SGHNT and YENEEA. The CDR3 loop is CASSLGTVELFF. The CDR3 DNA reads as TGTGCCAGCAGCTTGGGAACCGTGGAGTTGTTTTTT.

As to this clone: The CDR3 does not end in the conserved phenylalanine or tryptophan, so this is likely a read error. CDR3: CASSGQGQGTYYGYTS. CDR3 DNA: TGTGCCAGCAGTGGACAAGGACAGGGGACGTACTATGGCTACACCTCC. The chain combines TRBV6-1 with TRBJ1-2; TRBD1 aligns across 9 bases. Germline V gives CDR1 MNHNS, CDR2 SASEGT. J lost 3 bases, V lost 4 bases, and 9 bases had no gene match. The CDR3 is 16 amino acids.

This clone appeared many times. The chain has TRBV2 and TRBJ2-7; 9 bases line up with TRBD2. Germline loops: CDR1 SNHLY, CDR2 FYNNEI. The length of the CDR3 is 16 residues. V gave up 6 bases and J gave up 4 bases; unmatched junction bases: 13. In DNA, the CDR3 is TGTGCCAGCAGCCGACCGGGTGCGGGAGGGCCTTACGAGCAGTACTTC. It is translated as CASSRPGAGGPYEQYF.

At least ten counts were recorded for this clone. The germline gene is not matched at one end of the junction; a read error may be the cause. The rearrangement joins TRBV6-5 to TRBJ2-7; D may match TRBD1 or TRBD2 (6 bases each). Looked up from germline, CDR1 is MNHEY and CDR2 is SVGAGI. This CDR3 comprises 13 residues. The CDR3 bases are TGTACCAGCAGTTACCGGGGGCCCTACGAGCAGTACTTC. Its translation: CTSSYRGPYEQYF.

This clone came up many times. The chain links TRBV19 to TRBJ2-2; D unresolved. CDR1 and CDR2 from the germline V gene are LNHDA and SQIVND (reference sequence). This CDR3 spans 16 amino acids. V gave up 3 bases and J gave up 7 bases, with 18 bases separating them. The CDR3, as DNA: TGTGCCAGTAGTATGGTATATAGGCCCCATGTCGGGGAGCTGTTTTTT. As protein: CASSMVYRPHVGELFF.

The sample holds a few counts of this clone. A much larger clone lies one base from this, so it may be a read error. The chain combines TRBV2 with TRBJ2-3; tentative D call: TRBD1 (5 bases). This CDR3 has 12 amino acids. V lost 4 bases and J 6 bases, leaving 8 bases between the germline ends. Per the germline V gene, CDR1 is SNHLY and CDR2 is FYNNEI. The DNA for the CDR3 is TGTGCCAGCAGTGTACAGGCGGATACGCAGTATTTT. Translation: CASSVQADTQYF.

Ten or more counts support this clone. The V and J genes are TRBV27 and TRBJ1-6; possible D gene TRBD1, 6 bases. The V gene lost 6 bases and the J gene lost 9 bases, with 12 bases spanning the gap. Per the germline V gene, CDR1 is MNHEY and CDR2 is SMNVEV (reference sequence). This CDR3 is built from 13 residues. CDR3 protein: CASRGGQISPLHF. CDR3 nucleotide sequence: TGTGCCAGCAGGGGGGGGCAAATTTCACCCCTCCACTTT.

This chain connects TRBV20-1 to TRBJ2-1; TRBD2 matches at 9 bases. This CDR3 has 16 residues. Trimming cost V 3 bases and J 7 bases; bases outside gene matches: 13. Germline V CDR1 and CDR2: DFQATT, SNEGSKA (reference sequence). CDR3 amino acids: CSARFTSGPGANEQFF. CDR3 sequence (DNA): TGCAGTGCTAGGTTCACTAGCGGGCCAGGTGCAAATGAGCAGTTCTTC.

This clone was detected many times. This chain uses TRBV7-6 with TRBJ2-2, with TRBD1 identical over 11 bases. Trimming removed 7 bases from V and 4 bases from J; junction bases left unmatched: 5. Germline V gene data show CDR1 as SGHVS and CDR2 as FNYEAQ. This CDR3 region has 15 residues. The CDR3 nucleotides read TGTGCCAGCACATCGGGACAGGGGGGCACCGGGGAGCTGTTTTTT. Translating gives CASTSGQGGTGELFF.

This clone showed up many times. The chain employs TRBV5-6 and TRBJ1-3; D unresolved. The germline gives CDR1 SGHDT, CDR2 YYEEEE. CDR3 length equals 16 residues. The V end lost 0 bases, the J end lost 2 bases, and 12 bases lay between the germline ends. The CDR3 DNA sequence: TGTGCCAGCAGCTTGGCCCTCGGCGTTCCTGGAAACACCATATATTTT. Amino acid sequence: CASSLALGVPGNTIYF. Full variable domain (missing parts from reference TRBV5-6 and TRBJ1-3): DAGVTQSPTHLIKTRGQQVTLRCSPKSGHDTVSWYQQALGQGPQFIFQYYEEEERQRGNFPDRFSGHQFPNYSSELNVNALLLGDSALYLCASSLALGVPGNTIYFGEGSWLTVV.

This clone was picked up many times. This chain links TRBV6-1 with TRBJ2-3, with D perhaps matching TRBD1 (5 bases). Trimming pared 6 bases from V and 0 bases from J, leaving 10 bases between. Germline V gene sequence: CDR1 MNHNS, CDR2 SASEGT. The CDR3 has 14 amino acids. DNA of the CDR3: TGTGCCAGCAGGACAGTGGGGAGCACAGATACGCAGTATTTT. Translating it yields CASRTVGSTDTQYF.

Ten or more counts support this clone. This rearrangement joins TRBV29-1 to TRBJ2-3; 9 bases are shared with TRBD1. This CDR3 is built from 16 residues. V gave up 1 base and J gave up 3 bases; unmatched junction bases: 8. Looked up from germline, CDR1 is SQVTM and CDR2 is ANQGSEA. CDR3 amino acids: CSVEGKQGAITDTQYF. As DNA, the CDR3 is TGCAGCGTTGAAGGGAAACAGGGGGCAATAACAGATACGCAGTATTTT.

V and J are TRBV2 and TRBJ2-1; TRBD2 matches at 11 bases. The CDR3 totals 18 residues. The junction had 14 bases not matched to a gene; V was cut back by 8 bases and J by 2 bases. Germline V gene data show CDR1 as SNHLY and CDR2 as FYNNEI. CDR3 region: CASPGQVRGLAAYNEQFF. As DNA, the CDR3 is TGTGCCAGCCCCGGACAGGTACGGGGACTAGCGGCCTACAATGAGCAGTTCTTC. The entire variable domain, with the rest obtained from reference TRBV2 and TRBJ2-1, is as follows: EPEVTQTPSHQVTQMGQEVILRCVPISNHLYFYWYRQILGQKVEFLVSFYNNEISEKSEIFDDQFSVERPDGSNFTLKIRSTKLEDSAMYFCASPGQVRGLAAYNEQFFGPGTRLTVL.

This clone was picked up many times. This sequence joins TRBV6-4 and TRBJ2-7; D is undetermined. CDR1 and CDR2 from the germline V gene are MRHNA and SNTAGT. The germline V and J ends were trimmed by 1 base and 2 bases, with 12 bases remaining between them. CDR3 size: 15 residues. The CDR3 here is CASSDLSPGAYEQYF. CDR3 sequence (DNA): TGTGCCAGCAGTGACTTGTCCCCTGGGGCCTACGAGCAGTACTTC.

This clone occurred many times. This chain links TRBV7-9 with TRBJ2-3; 7 bases line up with TRBD2. The CDR3 consists of 15 residues. Per the germline V gene, CDR1 is SEHNR and CDR2 is FQNEAQ (reference sequence). V gave up 6 bases and J gave up 2 bases; unmatched junction bases: 8. The CDR3 reads CASRGERGYTDTQYF. In DNA, the CDR3 is TGTGCCAGCAGGGGGGAGCGGGGATACACAGATACGCAGTATTTT.

The rearrangement links TRBV7-3 to TRBJ2-1; 9 nucleotides match TRBD2. The V gene's germline CDR1 is SGHTA and CDR2 FQGTGA. The CDR3 loop spans 18 amino acids. J gave up 3 bases and V 0 bases, and 9 bases lay outside the gene matches. This CDR3 is CASSLTGGRVRNYNEQFF. CDR3 nucleotide sequence: TGTGCCAGCAGCTTAACGGGCGGGAGGGTCCGAAACTACAATGAGCAGTTCTTC.

DNA of the CDR3: TGTGCCACCACTGTCGATGGGGGGCACCCCGGGGAGCTGTTTTTT. Its protein product is CATTVDGGHPGELFF. The V and J genes are TRBV6-1 and TRBJ2-2; D assignment may be TRBD1 or TRBD2 (6 bases each). The V gene's germline CDR1 is MNHNS and CDR2 SASEGT. Deletions cut 10 bases from V and 6 bases from J, with 21 bases between. The CDR3 consists of 15 residues.